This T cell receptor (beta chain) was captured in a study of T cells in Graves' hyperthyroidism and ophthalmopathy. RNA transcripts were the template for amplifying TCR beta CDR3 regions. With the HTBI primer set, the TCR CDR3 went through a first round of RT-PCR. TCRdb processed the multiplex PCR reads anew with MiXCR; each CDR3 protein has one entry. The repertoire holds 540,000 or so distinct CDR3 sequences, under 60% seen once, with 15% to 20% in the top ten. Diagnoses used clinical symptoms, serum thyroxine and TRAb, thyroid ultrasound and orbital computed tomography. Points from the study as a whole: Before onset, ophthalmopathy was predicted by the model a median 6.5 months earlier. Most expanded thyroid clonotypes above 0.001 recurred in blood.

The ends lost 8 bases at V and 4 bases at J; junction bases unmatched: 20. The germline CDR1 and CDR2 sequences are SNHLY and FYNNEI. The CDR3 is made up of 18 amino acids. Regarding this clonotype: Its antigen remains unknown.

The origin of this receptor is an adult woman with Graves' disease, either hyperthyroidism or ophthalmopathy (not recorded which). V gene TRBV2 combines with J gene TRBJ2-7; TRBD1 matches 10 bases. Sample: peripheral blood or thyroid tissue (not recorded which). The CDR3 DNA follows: TGTGCCAGCTCACCACAACGGGGGAGGGACAGGGGCCGGTACGAGCAGTACTTC. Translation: CASSPQRGRDRGRYEQYF.